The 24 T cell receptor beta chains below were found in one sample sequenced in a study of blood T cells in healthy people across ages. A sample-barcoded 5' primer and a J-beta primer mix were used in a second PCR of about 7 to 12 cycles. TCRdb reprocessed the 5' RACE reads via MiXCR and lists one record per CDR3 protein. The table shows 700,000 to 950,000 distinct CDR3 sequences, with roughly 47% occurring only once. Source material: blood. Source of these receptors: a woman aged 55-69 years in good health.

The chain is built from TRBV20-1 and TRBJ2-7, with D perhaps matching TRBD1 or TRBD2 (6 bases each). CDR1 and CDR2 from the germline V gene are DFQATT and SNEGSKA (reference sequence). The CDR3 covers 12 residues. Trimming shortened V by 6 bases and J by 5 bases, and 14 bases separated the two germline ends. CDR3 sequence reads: CSAIRGLDEQYF. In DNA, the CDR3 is TGCAGTGCGATCCGGGGGCTCGACGAGCAGTACTTC.

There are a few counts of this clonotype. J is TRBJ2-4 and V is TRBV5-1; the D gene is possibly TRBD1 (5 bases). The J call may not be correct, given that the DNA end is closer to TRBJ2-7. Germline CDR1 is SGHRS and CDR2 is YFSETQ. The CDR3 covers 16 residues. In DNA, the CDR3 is TGCGCCAGCAGCTTGGCCGAAGGACGGGTAGGGGACGAGCAGTACTTC. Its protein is CASSLAEGRVGDEQYF.

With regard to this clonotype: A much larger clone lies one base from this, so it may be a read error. CDR3 DNA sequence: TGCAGTGCCGGGGGGGCTCTCTACAATGAGCAGTACTTC. Translating gives CSAGGALYNEQYF. J is TRBJ2-1 and V is TRBV20-1, with TRBD2 matching 8 bases. The last part of the DNA fits TRBJ2-7 better; the J call may be wrong. Germline V lookup: CDR1 DFQATT, CDR2 SNEGSKA (reference sequence). The CDR3 extends over 13 amino acids.

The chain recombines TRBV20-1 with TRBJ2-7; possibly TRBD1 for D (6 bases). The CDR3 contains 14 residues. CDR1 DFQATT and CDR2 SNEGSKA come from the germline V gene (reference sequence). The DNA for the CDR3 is TGCAGAATGTTAGGGACAACGAGCTCCTACGAGCAGTACTTC. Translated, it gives CRMLGTTSSYEQYF.

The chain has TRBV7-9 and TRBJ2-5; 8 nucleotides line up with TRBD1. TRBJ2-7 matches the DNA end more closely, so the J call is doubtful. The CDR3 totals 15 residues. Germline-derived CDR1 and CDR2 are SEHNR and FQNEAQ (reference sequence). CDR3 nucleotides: TGTGCCAGCCGAGGGGACAGGCTTTTTTACTACGAGCAGTACTTC. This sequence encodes CASRGDRLFYYEQYF.

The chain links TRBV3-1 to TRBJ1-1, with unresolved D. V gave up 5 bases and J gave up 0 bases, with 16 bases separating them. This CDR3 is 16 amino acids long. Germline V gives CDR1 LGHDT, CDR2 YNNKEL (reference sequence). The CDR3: CASSSSTRNMNTEAFF. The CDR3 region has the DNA TGTGCCAGCAGCTCCTCGACACGAAATATGAACACTGAAGCTTTCTTT.

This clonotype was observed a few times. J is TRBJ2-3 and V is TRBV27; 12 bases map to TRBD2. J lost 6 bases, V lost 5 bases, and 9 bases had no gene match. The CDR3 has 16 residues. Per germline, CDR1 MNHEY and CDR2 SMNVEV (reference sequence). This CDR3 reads CASSTWTSGDPDTQYF. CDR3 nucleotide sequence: TGTGCCAGCAGTACCTGGACTAGCGGGGATCCTGATACGCAGTATTTT.

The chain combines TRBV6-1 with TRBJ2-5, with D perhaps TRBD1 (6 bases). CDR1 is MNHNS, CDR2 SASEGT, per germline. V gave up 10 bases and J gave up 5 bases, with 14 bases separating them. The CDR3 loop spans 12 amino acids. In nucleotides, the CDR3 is TGTGCCACCTCCGCAAGGGGGGAGACCCAGTACTTC. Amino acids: CATSARGETQYF.

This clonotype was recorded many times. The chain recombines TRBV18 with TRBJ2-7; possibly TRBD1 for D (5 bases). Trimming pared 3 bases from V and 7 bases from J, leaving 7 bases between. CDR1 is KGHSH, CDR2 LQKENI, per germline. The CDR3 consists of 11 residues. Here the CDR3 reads CASSPYREQYF. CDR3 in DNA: TGTGCCAGCTCACCTTACAGGGAGCAGTACTTC.

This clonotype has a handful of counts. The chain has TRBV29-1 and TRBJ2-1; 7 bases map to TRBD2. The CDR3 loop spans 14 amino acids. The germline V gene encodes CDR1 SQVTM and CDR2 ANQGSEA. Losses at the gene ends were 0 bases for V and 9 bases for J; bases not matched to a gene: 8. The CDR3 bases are TGCAGCGTTGAAGAGGGTCCAGGCGGGAGTGAGCAGTTCTTC. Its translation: CSVEEGPGGSEQFF.

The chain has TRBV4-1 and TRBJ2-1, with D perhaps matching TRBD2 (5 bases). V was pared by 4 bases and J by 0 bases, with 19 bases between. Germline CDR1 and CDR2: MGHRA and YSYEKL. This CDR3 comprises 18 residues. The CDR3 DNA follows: TGCGCCAGCAGCCTGGGAGAGGGCTTCCTTAACTCCTACAATGAGCAGTTCTTC. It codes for CASSLGEGFLNSYNEQFF.

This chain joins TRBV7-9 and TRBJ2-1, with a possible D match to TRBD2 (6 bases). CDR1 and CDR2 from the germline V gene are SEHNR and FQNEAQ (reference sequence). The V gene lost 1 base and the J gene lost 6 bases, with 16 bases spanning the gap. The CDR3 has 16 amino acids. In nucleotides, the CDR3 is TGTGCCAGCAGCTTAGTGGGGGGTATGGACTCCAATGAGCAGTTCTTC. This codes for CASSLVGGMDSNEQFF.

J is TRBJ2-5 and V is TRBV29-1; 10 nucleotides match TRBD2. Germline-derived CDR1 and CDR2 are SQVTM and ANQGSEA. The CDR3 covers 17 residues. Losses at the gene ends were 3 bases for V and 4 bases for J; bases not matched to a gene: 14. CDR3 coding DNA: TGCAGCGTTGACTGGGGAGGAACTAGCGGGATAAGAGAGACCCAGTACTTC. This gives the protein CSVDWGGTSGIRETQYF.

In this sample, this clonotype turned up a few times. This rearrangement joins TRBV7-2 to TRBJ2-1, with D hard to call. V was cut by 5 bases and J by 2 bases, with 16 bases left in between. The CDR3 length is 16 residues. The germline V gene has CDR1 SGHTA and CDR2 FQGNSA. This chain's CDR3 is CASSQTPVIPYNEQFF. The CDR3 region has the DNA TGTGCCAGCAGCCAGACCCCGGTGATCCCCTACAATGAGCAGTTCTTC.

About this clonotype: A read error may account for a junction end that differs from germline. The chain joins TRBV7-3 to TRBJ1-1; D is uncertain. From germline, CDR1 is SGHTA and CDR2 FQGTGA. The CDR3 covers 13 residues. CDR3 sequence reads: CASSFTVNAEAFF. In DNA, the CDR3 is TGTGCCAGCAGCTTCACAGTGAACGCTGAAGCTTTCTTT.

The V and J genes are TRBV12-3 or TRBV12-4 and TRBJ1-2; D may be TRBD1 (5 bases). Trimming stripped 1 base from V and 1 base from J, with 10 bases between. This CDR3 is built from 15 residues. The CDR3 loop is CASSLVGPVNYGYTF. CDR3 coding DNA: TGTGCCAGCAGTTTAGTGGGACCGGTTAACTATGGCTACACCTTC.

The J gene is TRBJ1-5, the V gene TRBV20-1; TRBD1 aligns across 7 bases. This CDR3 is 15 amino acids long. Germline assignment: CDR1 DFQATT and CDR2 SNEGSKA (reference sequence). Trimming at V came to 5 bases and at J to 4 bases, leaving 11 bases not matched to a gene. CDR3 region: CSASRAGTENQPQHF. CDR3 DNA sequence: TGCAGTGCTTCGCGAGCGGGGACAGAGAATCAGCCCCAGCATTTT.

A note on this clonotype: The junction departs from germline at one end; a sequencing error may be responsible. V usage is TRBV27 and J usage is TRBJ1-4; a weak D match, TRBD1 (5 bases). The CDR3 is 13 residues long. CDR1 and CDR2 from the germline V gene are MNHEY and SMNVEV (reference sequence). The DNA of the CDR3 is TGTGCCAGCAGTTTATCGGGGGATGAAAAACCGTTTTTT. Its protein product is CASSLSGDEKPFF.

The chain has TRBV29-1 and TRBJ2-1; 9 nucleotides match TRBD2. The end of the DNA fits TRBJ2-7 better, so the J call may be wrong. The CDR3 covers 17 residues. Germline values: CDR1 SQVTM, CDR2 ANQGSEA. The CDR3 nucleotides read TGCAGCGTTGAAGGACTAGCGGTTTCGAGCTCCTACAATGAGCAGTACTTC. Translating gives CSVEGLAVSSSYNEQYF.

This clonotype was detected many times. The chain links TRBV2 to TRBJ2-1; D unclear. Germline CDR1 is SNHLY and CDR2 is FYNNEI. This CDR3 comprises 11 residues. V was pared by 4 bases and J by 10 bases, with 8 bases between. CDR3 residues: CASSVVGEQFF. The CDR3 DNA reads TGTGCCAGCAGTGTTGTCGGGGAGCAGTTCTTC.

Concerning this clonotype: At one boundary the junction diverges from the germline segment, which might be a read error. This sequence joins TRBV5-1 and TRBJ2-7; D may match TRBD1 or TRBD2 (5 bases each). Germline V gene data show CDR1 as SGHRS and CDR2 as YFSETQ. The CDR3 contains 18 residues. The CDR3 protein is CASSLAFGGPTVTYGQYF. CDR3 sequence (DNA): TGCGCCAGCAGCTTGGCATTTGGCGGGCCGACAGTTACCTACGGGCAGTACTTC. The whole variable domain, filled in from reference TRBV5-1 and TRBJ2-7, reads KAGVTQTPRYLIKTRGQQVTLSCSPISGHRSVSWYQQTPGQGLQFLFEYFSETQRNKGNFPGRFSGRQFSNSRSEMNVSTLELGDSALYLCASSLAFGGPTVTYGQYFGPGTRLTVT.

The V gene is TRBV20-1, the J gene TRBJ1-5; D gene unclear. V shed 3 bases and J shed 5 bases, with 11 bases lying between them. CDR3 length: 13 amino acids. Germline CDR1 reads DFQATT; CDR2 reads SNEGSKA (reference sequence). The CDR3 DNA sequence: TGCAGTGCTAGCAGGCAACCCGATCAGCCCCAGCATTTT. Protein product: CSASRQPDQPQHF.

CDR3 bases: TGCGCCAGCAGTTCGGGACTAGCGGGAGGGCTTTATTCCAATGAGCAGTACTTC. It translates to CASSSGLAGGLYSNEQYF. The chain is built from TRBV5-1 and TRBJ2-7, with 16 bases fitting TRBD2. Germline V gene lookup returns CDR1 SGHRS and CDR2 YFSETQ. V lost 5 bases to trimming and J lost 7 bases; unmatched junction nucleotides: 15. CDR3 size: 18 residues.

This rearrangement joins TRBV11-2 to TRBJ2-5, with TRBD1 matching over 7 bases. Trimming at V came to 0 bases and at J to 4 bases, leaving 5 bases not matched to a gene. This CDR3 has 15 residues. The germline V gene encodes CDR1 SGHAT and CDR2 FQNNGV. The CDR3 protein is CASSLEGAGGETQYF. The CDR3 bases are TGTGCCAGCAGCTTAGAGGGGGCAGGGGGAGAGACCCAGTACTTC.